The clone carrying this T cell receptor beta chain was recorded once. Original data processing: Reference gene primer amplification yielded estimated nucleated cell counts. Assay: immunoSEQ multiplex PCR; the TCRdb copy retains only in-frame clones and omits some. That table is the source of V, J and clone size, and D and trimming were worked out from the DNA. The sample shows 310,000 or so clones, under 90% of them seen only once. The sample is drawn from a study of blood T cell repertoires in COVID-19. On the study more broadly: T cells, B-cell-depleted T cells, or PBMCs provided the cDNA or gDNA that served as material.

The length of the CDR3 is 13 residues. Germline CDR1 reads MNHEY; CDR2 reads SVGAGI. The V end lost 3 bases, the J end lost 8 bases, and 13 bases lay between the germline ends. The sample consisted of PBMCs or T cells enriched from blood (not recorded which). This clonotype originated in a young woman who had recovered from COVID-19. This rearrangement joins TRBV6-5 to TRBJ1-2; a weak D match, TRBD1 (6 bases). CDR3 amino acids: CASSYRYREGYTF. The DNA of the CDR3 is TGTGCCAGCAGTTATCGTTACAGGGAAGGCTACACCTTC.